The clone carrying this TCR beta chain was found a few times. This record belongs to a study of T and B cells in COVID-19 patients. From blood, about 240-500 ng of genomic DNA served as TRB template. CDR1 and CDR2 (germline): MNHEY, SVGEGT. V lost 6 bases, J lost 4 bases, and 12 bases stayed unmatched. The CDR3 covers 16 residues. Multiplex PCR with BIOMED2 TRB-A/B primer pools amplified TRB rearrangements. A single record per CDR3 protein comes from TCRdb applying MiXCR to the multiplex PCR reads. The table records 20,000 to 25,000 distinct CDR3 sequences, more than 30% of them present only once. The clonotype comes from a human donor who had recovered from COVID-19. Sequences were obtained from blood. The chain links TRBV6-2 or TRBV6-3 to TRBJ2-5; the match to TRBD1 covers 9 bases. CDR3 in amino acids: CASRDPPGQGSETQYF. The CDR3 bases are TGTGCCAGCAGGGATCCTCCGGGACAGGGCTCAGAGACCCAGTACTTC.